This TCR beta chain was retrieved from a study of control samples from healthy donors and cancer patients. V lost 0 bases and J lost 5, with 14 bases in between. The CDR3 is made up of 16 amino acids. Germline V lookup: CDR1 SGDLS, CDR2 YYNGEE. Sequenced by immunoSEQ multiplex PCR; TCRdb stores in-frame clones only, minus some. The data contain roughly 120,000 clones, 88% of them singletons. This clone occurred once. Sample: blood. The chain is built from TRBV9 and TRBJ2-2; D remains unclear. The clonotype originates from a woman between 65 and 79 years old in good health. The CDR3 reads CASSVGLGVRTGELFF. For the CDR3, the DNA is TGTGCCAGCAGCGTAGGTTTGGGCGTCAGAACCGGGGAGCTGTTTTTT.